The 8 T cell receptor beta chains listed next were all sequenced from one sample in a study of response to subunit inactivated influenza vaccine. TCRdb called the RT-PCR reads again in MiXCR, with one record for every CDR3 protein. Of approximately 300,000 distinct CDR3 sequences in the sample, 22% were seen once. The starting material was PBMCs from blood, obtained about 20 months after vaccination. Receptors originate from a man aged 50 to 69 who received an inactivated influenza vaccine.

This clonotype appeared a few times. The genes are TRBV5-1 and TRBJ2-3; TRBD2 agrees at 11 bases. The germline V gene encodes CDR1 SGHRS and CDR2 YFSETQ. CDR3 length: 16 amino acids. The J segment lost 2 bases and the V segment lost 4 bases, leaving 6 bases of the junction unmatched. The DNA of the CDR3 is TGCGCCAGCAGCATCGGGACTAGCGGACACACAGATACGCAGTATTTT. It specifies CASSIGTSGHTDTQYF.

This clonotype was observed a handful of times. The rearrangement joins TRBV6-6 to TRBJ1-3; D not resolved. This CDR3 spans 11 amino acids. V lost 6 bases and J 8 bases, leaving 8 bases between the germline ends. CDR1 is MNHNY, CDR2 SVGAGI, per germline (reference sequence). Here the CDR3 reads CASSPRDTIYF. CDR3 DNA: TGTGCCAGCAGCCCGAGAGACACCATATATTTT.

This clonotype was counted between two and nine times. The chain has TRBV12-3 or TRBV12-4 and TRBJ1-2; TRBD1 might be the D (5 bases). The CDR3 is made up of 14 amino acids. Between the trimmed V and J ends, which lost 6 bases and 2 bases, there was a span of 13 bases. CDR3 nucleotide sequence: TGTGCCAGCAGCCTCTCAGGGAGCAACTATGGCTACACCTTC. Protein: CASSLSGSNYGYTF.

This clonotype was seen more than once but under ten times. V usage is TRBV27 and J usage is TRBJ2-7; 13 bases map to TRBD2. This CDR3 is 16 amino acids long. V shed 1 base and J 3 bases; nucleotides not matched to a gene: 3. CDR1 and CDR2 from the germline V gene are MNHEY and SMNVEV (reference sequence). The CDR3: CASSLLLAGGFYEQYF. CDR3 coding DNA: TGTGCCAGCAGTTTATTACTAGCGGGAGGGTTCTACGAGCAGTACTTC.

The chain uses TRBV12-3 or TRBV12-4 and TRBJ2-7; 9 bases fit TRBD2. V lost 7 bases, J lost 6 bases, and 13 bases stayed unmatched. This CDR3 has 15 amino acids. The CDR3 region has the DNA TGTGCCAGCACTACGGGTAGCGGGAGAGCAAGCGAGCAGTACTTC. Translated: CASTTGSGRASEQYF.

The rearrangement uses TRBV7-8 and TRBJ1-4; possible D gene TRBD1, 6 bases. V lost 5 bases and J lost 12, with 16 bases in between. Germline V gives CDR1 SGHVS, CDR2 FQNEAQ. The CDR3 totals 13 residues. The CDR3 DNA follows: TGTGCCAGCAGCCTCAACCTCGGGGGCGAACTGTTTTTT. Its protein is CASSLNLGGELFF.

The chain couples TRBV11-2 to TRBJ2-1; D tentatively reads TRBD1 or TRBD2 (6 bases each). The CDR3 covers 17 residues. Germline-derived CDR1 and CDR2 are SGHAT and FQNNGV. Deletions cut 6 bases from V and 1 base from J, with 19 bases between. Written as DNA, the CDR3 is TGTGCCAGCAGAGGAGGGCAGTCAGGGGTTTCCTACAATGAGCAGTTCTTC. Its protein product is CASRGGQSGVSYNEQFF.

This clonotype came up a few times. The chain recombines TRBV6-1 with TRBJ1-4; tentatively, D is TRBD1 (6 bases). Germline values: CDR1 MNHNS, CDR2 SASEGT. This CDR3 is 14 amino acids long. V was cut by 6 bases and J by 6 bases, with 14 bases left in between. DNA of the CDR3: TGTGCCAGCAGCAGCACAGGGTACGATGAAAAACTGTTTTTT. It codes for CASSSTGYDEKLFF.